These 7 T cell receptor beta chains share one sample of origin, sequenced in a study of STAT5B mutations in CD4+ large granular lymphocyte leukemia. The repertoire was sequenced with immunoSEQ multiplex PCR; TCRdb's copy has only in-frame clones and lacks some. The data contain approximately 30,000 clones, 76% of them singletons. Sample: CD4+ T cells from blood buffy coats. The source of these receptors is a human donor in good health.

V is TRBV5-6 and J is TRBJ2-2, with TRBD2 as a possible D gene (6 bases). V was pared by 5 bases and J by 6 bases, with 23 bases between. The CDR3 sequence is 17 residues long. CDR1 SGHDT and CDR2 YYEEEE come from the germline V gene. This CDR3 is CASSLRTGTPRAGELFF. In nucleotides, the CDR3 is TGTGCCAGCAGTCTACGAACCGGGACTCCCCGGGCCGGGGAGCTGTTTTTT.

The chain couples TRBV9 to TRBJ1-4; D gene uncertain. V lost 2 bases, J lost 5 bases, and 10 bases lay in between. CDR3 length: 14 residues. The germline CDR1 and CDR2 sequences are SGDLS and YYNGEE. In nucleotides, the CDR3 is TGTGCCAGCAGCGTTGGCAGCATCAATGAAAAACTGTTTTTT. Translating it yields CASSVGSINEKLFF.

J is TRBJ2-1 and V is TRBV6-6; 8 bases map to TRBD2. Germline V CDR1 and CDR2: MNHNY, SVGAGI (reference sequence). This CDR3 region has 15 residues. J gave up 6 bases and V 5 bases, and 9 bases lay outside the gene matches. The CDR3 nucleotides are TGTGCCAGCAGTCCGCCGACTAGCGCCGTCAATGAGCAGTTCTTC. It encodes CASSPPTSAVNEQFF.

This chain's CDR3 is CASTPVGRNSPLHF. The CDR3 nucleotides read TGTGCCAGCACTCCGGTGGGAAGAAATTCACCCCTCCACTTT. V gene TRBV2 combines with J gene TRBJ1-6; D remains ambiguous. The CDR3 extends over 14 amino acids. V lost 7 bases to trimming and J lost 7 bases, with 14 bases between them. Germline CDR1 SNHLY, CDR2 FYNNEI.

The V and J genes are TRBV6-1 and TRBJ1-4; 9 nucleotides agree with TRBD1. CDR1 and CDR2 (germline): MNHNS, SASEGT. After removal of 3 bases from V and 5 bases from J, the junction contained 7 bases not matched to a gene. The CDR3 has 16 amino acids. The chain's CDR3 is CASSDPGQGRNEKLFF. The CDR3 DNA follows: TGTGCCAGCAGTGACCCGGGACAGGGACGAAATGAAAAACTGTTTTTT.

The rearrangement links TRBV6-1 to TRBJ1-5, with D hard to call. This CDR3 has 14 amino acids. CDR1 is MNHNS and CDR2 is SASEGT in the germline V gene. V gave up 7 bases and J gave up 0 bases, with 10 bases separating them. CDR3 sequence reads: CASTLQDSNQPQHF. As DNA, the CDR3 is TGTGCCAGCACTCTGCAAGATAGCAATCAGCCCCAGCATTTT.

This clone showed up just once. The chain links TRBV29-1 to TRBJ1-1, with D perhaps matching TRBD1 (5 bases). Germline CDR1 is SQVTM and CDR2 is ANQGSEA. There are 12 residues in the CDR3. The CDR3 protein is CSALSDRAEAFF. For the CDR3, the DNA is TGCAGTGCTTTAAGTGACAGAGCTGAAGCTTTCTTT.